Listed below are T cell receptor beta chains from one sample, sequenced in a study of cytomegalovirus exposure and HLA in healthy donors. Using immunoSEQ multiplex PCR, the repertoire was profiled, and TCRdb retains in-frame clones only, with some absent. The sample holds over 150,000 clones, 65% to 85% seen once. The sample comprised PBMCs. The receptors come from a man aged 55 to 70 in good health and CMV-seronegative. Each CDR3 is given with its conserved first and last residue. D genes are given only for firm matches. Clone size, where shown, is once, few, many, or a class for clones that have expanded.

V	size	J	D	CDR3	DNA
TRBV5-3	NA	TRBJ1-2	TRBD1	CARSPDRGTGGGYTF	TGTGCCAGAAGCCCGGACAGGGGAACGGGTGGTGGCTACACCTTC
TRBV9	few	TRBJ2-3	NA	CASSVQSGLGGDTQYF	TGTGCCAGCAGCGTTCAGTCAGGGTTGGGGGGAGATACGCAGTATTTT
TRBV19	NA	TRBJ1-1	TRBD1	CASSTDDRGTEAFF	TGTGCCAGTAGTACGGATGACAGGGGCACTGAAGCTTTCTTT
TRBV5-4	NA	TRBJ2-5	NA	CATRGGEETQYF	TGTGCCACAAGGGGGGGGGAGGAGACCCAGTACTTC
TRBV6-5	NA	TRBJ2-5	NA	CAIRGGGLETQYF	TGTGCCATCCGGGGAGGTGGGTTAGAGACCCAGTACTTC
TRBV11-2	few	TRBJ1-2	NA	CASSSLGQGHYGYTF	TGTGCCAGCAGCTCTCTGGGCCAGGGGCACTATGGCTACACCTTC
TRBV28	NA	TRBJ1-2	TRBD1	CASTLVGRGPGYTF	TGTGCCAGCACGCTCGTCGGCAGGGGGCCTGGCTACACCTTC
TRBV5-1	NA	TRBJ2-7	TRBD2	CASSLELAGGAYEQYF	TGCGCCAGCAGCTTGGAGCTAGCGGGAGGCGCCTACGAGCAGTACTTC
TRBV27	NA	TRBJ1-1	TRBD1	CASSLTGNPNTEAFF	TGTGCCAGCAGTTTGACAGGGAATCCGAACACTGAAGCTTTCTTT
TRBV9	NA	TRBJ2-1	TRBD2	CASSVTSGGRDEQFF	TGTGCCAGCAGCGTAACGAGCGGGGGGAGGGATGAGCAGTTCTTC
TRBV2	NA	TRBJ1-1	TRBD1	CASSESGGLNTEAFF	TGTGCCAGCAGTGAGTCAGGGGGCTTGAACACTGAAGCTTTCTTT
TRBV5-1	NA	TRBJ2-7	TRBD1	CASEVGGTGRYEQYF	TGCGCCAGTGAAGTGGGTGGGACAGGGAGGTACGAGCAGTACTTC
TRBV27	NA	TRBJ1-4	TRBD1	CASSPEGQGGKLFF	TGTGCCAGCAGTCCAGAAGGACAGGGGGGAAAACTGTTTTTT
TRBV9	NA	TRBJ2-7	TRBD1	CASSGTGGVYEQYF	TGTGCCAGCAGCGGGACAGGGGGCGTCTACGAGCAGTACTTC
TRBV7-9	NA	TRBJ2-7	NA	CSSSLVNRSSYEQYF	TGTTCCAGCAGCTTAGTAAACAGATCCTCCTACGAGCAGTACTTC
TRBV19	NA	TRBJ1-5	TRBD1	CASSIVQGAAQPQHF	TGTGCCAGTAGTATAGTACAGGGGGCGGCGCAGCCCCAGCATTTT
TRBV5-1	NA	TRBJ2-3	NA	CASSIQGGTDTQYF	TGCGCCAGCAGCATCCAGGGCGGCACAGATACGCAGTATTTT
TRBV10-3	NA	TRBJ2-3	TRBD2	CAISEGLAGSTDTQYF	TGTGCCATCAGTGAGGGACTAGCGGGGAGCACAGATACGCAGTATTTT
TRBV27	NA	TRBJ1-1	NA	CASSLIFGTYEAFF	TGTGCCAGCAGTTTAATTTTCGGGACATATGAAGCTTTCTTT
TRBV5-1	NA	TRBJ2-7	TRBD2	CASSLSSGRSFSYEQYF	TGCGCCAGCAGCTTGTCTAGCGGGAGGTCCTTCTCCTACGAGCAGTACTTC
TRBV30	NA	TRBJ2-2	NA	CAWTGRGNTGELFF	TGTGCCTGGACGGGCCGGGGGAACACCGGGGAGCTGTTTTTT
TRBV28	NA	TRBJ2-7	NA	CASSFRSGYGYEQYF	TGTGCCAGCAGTTTCCGGTCAGGGTACGGCTACGAGCAGTACTTC
TRBV5-6	NA	TRBJ1-6	NA	CASSLVQGRNSPLHF	TGTGCCAGCAGCTTGGTCCAGGGGCGAAATTCACCCCTCCACTTT
TRBV5-4	NA	TRBJ2-3	NA	CASSLLRGLDTDTQYF	TGTGCCAGCAGCTTACTCCGGGGGTTGGACACAGATACGCAGTATTTT
TRBV6-5	NA	TRBJ1-2	TRBD1	CASRWTGANYGYTF	TGTGCCAGCAGGTGGACAGGAGCTAACTATGGCTACACCTTC
TRBV6-6	NA	TRBJ1-1	TRBD1	CASSERVRGSTEAFF	TGTGCCAGCAGTGAGCGGGTCAGGGGGAGCACTGAAGCTTTCTTT
TRBV9	once	TRBJ2-6	TRBD2	CASSRHLRTSGGSGANVLTF	TGTGCCAGCAGCAGACACCTGAGGACTAGCGGGGGGTCTGGGGCCAACGTCCTGACTTTC
TRBV7-2	NA	TRBJ1-6	TRBD1	CASSPHGQGYNSPLHF	TGTGCCAGCAGCCCGCACGGACAGGGGTATAATTCACCCCTCCACTTT
TRBV4-1	NA	TRBJ2-1	TRBD2	CASSQDRPSGANYNEQFF	TGCGCCAGCAGCCAAGACAGGCCTAGCGGGGCCAATTACAATGAGCAGTTCTTC
TRBV7-5	once	TRBJ1-1	NA	CARSPWTAPNTEAFF	TGTGCCAGAAGCCCATGGACAGCCCCCAACACTGAAGCTTTCTTT
TRBV7-2	NA	TRBJ2-7	NA	CASSRSSYEQYF	TGTGCCAGCAGCCGTAGCTCCTACGAGCAGTACTTC
TRBV2	NA	TRBJ2-3	TRBD2	CASRKREGFTDTQYF	TGTGCCAGCAGAAAGCGGGAGGGATTCACAGATACGCAGTATTTT
TRBV5-5	NA	TRBJ1-2	NA	CASSLFQVYGYTF	TGTGCCAGCAGCTTGTTCCAGGTCTATGGCTACACCTTC
TRBV27	NA	TRBJ1-1	TRBD1	CASSLPGGSEAFF	TGTGCCAGCAGTTTGCCAGGGGGAAGTGAAGCTTTCTTT
TRBV5-4	few	TRBJ1-2	NA	CASSFLQAYGYTF	TGTGCCAGCAGCTTTTTGCAGGCCTATGGCTACACCTTC
TRBV27	NA	TRBJ1-1	TRBD1	CASRPDRGPMNTEAFF	TGTGCCAGCAGGCCAGACAGGGGGCCAATGAACACTGAAGCTTTCTTT
TRBV4-1	NA	TRBJ2-7	NA	CASSQGSDSSYEQYF	TGCGCCAGCAGCCAAGGGTCAGATTCCTCCTACGAGCAGTACTTC
TRBV28	NA	TRBJ2-5	TRBD1	CASSPPDRVQETQYF	TGTGCCAGCAGTCCCCCCGACAGGGTTCAAGAGACCCAGTACTTC
TRBV5-6	NA	TRBJ1-1	TRBD1	CASSSTGDTEAFF	TGTGCCAGCAGCTCGACAGGGGACACTGAAGCTTTCTTT
TRBV9	NA	TRBJ2-3	TRBD2	CASSTLAGGPDTQYF	TGTGCCAGCAGCACTTTAGCGGGAGGGCCCGATACGCAGTATTTT
TRBV30	NA	TRBJ2-3	TRBD2	CAWVYSTSGLFTDTQYF	TGTGCCTGGGTGTACTCGACTAGCGGCCTTTTCACAGATACGCAGTATTTT
TRBV19	NA	TRBJ1-6	NA	CASRTGSSYNSPLHF	TGTGCCAGCCGTACAGGGAGCTCCTATAATTCACCCCTCCACTTT
TRBV11-3	NA	TRBJ2-1	NA	CAGSLETGKDEQFF	TGTGCCGGCAGCTTAGAAACAGGGAAGGATGAGCAGTTCTTC
TRBV4-1	NA	TRBJ2-5	TRBD2	CASSQNGLAGVPKETQYF	TGCGCCAGCAGCCAAAACGGGCTAGCGGGAGTTCCAAAAGAGACCCAGTACTTC
TRBV28	NA	TRBJ1-5	NA	CASTFGGQGGHQPQHF	TGTGCCAGCACTTTCGGGGGGCAGGGAGGCCATCAGCCCCAGCATTTT
TRBV6-5	once	TRBJ1-4	NA	CASRQGGLTNEKLFF	TGTGCCAGCAGACAAGGGGGATTGACTAATGAAAAACTGTTTTTT
TRBV27	NA	TRBJ1-2	TRBD1	CASSPLDRADYGYTF	TGTGCCAGCAGTCCCCTCGACAGGGCTGACTATGGCTACACCTTC
TRBV7-2	NA	TRBJ1-5	NA	CASSLDQGGQPQHF	TGTGCCAGCAGCTTAGATCAGGGTGGTCAGCCCCAGCATTTT
TRBV6-5	NA	TRBJ1-1	TRBD1	CASSYGTGSTEAFF	TGTGCCAGCAGTTACGGGACAGGGAGTACTGAAGCTTTCTTT
TRBV7-2	NA	TRBJ1-5	NA	CASSLAPGNQPQHF	TGTGCCAGCAGCTTGGCCCCGGGAAACCAGCCTCAGCATTTT
TRBV7-2	NA	TRBJ1-5	TRBD1	CASSGQEDQPQHF	TGTGCCAGCAGCGGACAGGAGGATCAGCCCCAGCATTTT
TRBV5-1	NA	TRBJ2-5	TRBD2	CASRSLAGVQETQYF	TGCGCCAGCCGATCCCTAGCGGGGGTCCAAGAGACCCAGTACTTC
TRBV7-2	few	TRBJ2-3	NA	CASSLVARGGDTQYF	TGTGCCAGCAGCTTAGTTGCCCGGGGTGGAGATACGCAGTATTTT
TRBV7-6	NA	TRBJ2-3	TRBD2	CASSRGGGSDTQYF	TGTGCCAGCAGCCGAGGCGGGGGGTCAGATACGCAGTATTTT
TRBV6-5	few	TRBJ2-7	TRBD1	CASSLTGGIAYEQYF	TGTGCCAGCAGCCTCACAGGGGGCATAGCGTACGAGCAGTACTTC